This T cell receptor beta chain was sequenced for a study of blood T cell repertoires in COVID-19. The study drew participants aged about 18 to 95 years from under 30 US areas. Looked up from germline, CDR1 is LNHDA and CDR2 is SQIVND (reference sequence). The CDR3 contains 13 residues. The V and J ends lost 7 bases and 1 base respectively, with 10 bases between them. Repertoires were generated with immunoSEQ multiplex PCR, while TCRdb's copy carries only in-frame clones and drops some. Of some 350,000 clones in the sample, around nine tenths are singletons; the top ten hold over 4.5%. This TCR came from a man aged 25-45 years who had recovered from COVID-19. The rearrangement uses TRBV19 and TRBJ1-1; a possible D gene is TRBD1 (5 bases). The sequenced sample was PBMCs or T cells enriched from blood (not recorded which). The CDR3 protein is CASNQRGNTEAFF. The CDR3 DNA follows: TGTGCCAGTAACCAAAGGGGGAACACTGAAGCTTTCTTT.